This TCR beta chain was profiled in a study of CD8 T cells in ankylosing spondylitis. In regard to this clonotype: Its specificity is unknown.

Making use of molecular barcodes, quantitative 5'-RACE generated TCR beta libraries. TCRdb recomputed calls from the 5' RACE reads with MiXCR, one row per CDR3 protein. The sample has about 220,000 distinct CDR3 sequences, approximately 7.3% seen once. Trimming took 3 bases from V and 5 from J; bases not matched to a gene: 11. The germline V gene encodes CDR1 SGHVS and CDR2 FNYEAQ. This CDR3 contains 16 residues. Study-wide results and limits: Ankylosing spondylitis blood appeared to be characterized by a TCR beta motif of about 8 highly homologous variants.

This clonotype was sampled from a male donor with ankylosing spondylitis. This sequence joins TRBV7-6 and TRBJ2-3; 7 bases map to TRBD1. The source material was blood, either unsorted or a sorted T cell fraction (not recorded which). The CDR3 sequence: CASSLGRTGPRDTQYF. DNA of the CDR3: TGTGCCAGCAGCTTGGGAAGGACAGGCCCTCGAGATACGCAGTATTTT.